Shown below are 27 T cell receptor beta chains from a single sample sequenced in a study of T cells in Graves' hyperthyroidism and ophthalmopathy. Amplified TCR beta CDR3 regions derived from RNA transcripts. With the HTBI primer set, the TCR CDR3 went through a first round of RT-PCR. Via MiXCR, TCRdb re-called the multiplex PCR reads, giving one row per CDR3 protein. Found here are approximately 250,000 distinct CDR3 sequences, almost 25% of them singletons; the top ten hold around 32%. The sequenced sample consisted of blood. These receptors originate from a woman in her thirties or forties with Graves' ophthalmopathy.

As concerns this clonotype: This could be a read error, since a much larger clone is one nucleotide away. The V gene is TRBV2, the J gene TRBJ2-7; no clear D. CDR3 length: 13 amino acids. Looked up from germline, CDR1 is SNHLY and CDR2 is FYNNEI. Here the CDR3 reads CANSLISVGKQYF. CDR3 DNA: TGTGCCAACAGTCTTATAAGCGTTGGCAAGCAGTACTTC.

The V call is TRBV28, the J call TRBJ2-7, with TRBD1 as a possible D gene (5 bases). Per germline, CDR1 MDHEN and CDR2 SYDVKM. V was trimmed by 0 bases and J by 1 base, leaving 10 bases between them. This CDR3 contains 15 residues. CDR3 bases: TGTGCCAGCAGTTTATGGCAGGGAACTTCCTACGAGCAGTACTTC. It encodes CASSLWQGTSYEQYF.

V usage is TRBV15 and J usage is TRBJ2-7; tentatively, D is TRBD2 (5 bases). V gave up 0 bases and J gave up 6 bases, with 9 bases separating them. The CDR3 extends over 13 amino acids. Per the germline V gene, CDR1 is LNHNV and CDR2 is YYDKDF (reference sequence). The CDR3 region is CATSRDRGSEQYF. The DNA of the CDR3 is TGTGCCACCAGCAGAGATCGGGGTTCCGAGCAGTACTTC.

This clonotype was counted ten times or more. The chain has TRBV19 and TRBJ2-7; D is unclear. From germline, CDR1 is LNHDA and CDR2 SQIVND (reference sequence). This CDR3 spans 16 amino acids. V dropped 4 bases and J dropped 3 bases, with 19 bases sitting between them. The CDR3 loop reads CASSKSRTEDNYEQYF. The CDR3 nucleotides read TGTGCCAGTAGTAAATCCCGGACGGAAGATAACTACGAGCAGTACTTC. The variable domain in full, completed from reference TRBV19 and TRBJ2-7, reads DGGITQSPKYLFRKEGQNVTLSCEQNLNHDAMYWYRQDPGQGLRLIYYSQIVNDFQKGDIAEGYSVSREKKESFPLTVTSAQKNPTAFYLCASSKSRTEDNYEQYFGPGTRLTVT.

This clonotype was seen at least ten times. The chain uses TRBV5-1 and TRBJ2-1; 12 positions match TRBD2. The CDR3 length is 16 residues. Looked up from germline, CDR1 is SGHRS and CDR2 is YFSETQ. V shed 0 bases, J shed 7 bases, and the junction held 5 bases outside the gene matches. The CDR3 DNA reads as TGCGCCAGCAGCTTGGAGGCTAGCGGGGGGGGGAATGAGCAGTTCTTC. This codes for CASSLEASGGGNEQFF.

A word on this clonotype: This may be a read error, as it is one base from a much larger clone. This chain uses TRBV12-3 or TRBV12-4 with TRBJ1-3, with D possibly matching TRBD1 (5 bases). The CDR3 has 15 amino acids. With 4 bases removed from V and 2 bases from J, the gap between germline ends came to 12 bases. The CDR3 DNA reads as TGTGCCAGCAGTTCTAGTGACAGAGCTGGAAACACCATATATTTT. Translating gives CASSSSDRAGNTIYF.

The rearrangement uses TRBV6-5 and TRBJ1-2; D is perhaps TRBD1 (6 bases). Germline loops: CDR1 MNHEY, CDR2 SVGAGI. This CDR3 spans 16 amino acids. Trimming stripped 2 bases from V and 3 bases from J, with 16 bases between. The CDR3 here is CASSYRTTGRDYGYTF. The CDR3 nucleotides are TGTGCCAGCAGTTACAGGACGACAGGACGGGACTATGGCTACACCTTC.

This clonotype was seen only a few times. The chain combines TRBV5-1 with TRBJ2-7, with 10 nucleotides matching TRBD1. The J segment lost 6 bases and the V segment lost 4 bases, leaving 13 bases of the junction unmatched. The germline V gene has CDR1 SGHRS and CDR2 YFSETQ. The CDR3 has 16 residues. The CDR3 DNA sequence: TGCGCCAGCAGCGAATTGACCGGGACAGGGGCCGCCGAGCAGTACTTC. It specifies CASSELTGTGAAEQYF.

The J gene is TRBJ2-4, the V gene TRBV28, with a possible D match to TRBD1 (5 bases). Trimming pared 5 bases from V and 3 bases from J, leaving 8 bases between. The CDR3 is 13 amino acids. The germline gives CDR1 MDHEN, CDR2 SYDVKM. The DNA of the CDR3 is TGTGCCAGCAGTGACAGAGGCAAAAACATTCAGTACTTC. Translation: CASSDRGKNIQYF.

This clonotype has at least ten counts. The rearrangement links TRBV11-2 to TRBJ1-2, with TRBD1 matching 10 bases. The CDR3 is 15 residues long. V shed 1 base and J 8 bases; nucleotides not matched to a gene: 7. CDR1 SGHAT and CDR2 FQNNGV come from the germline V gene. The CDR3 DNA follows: TGTGCCAGCAGCTTAGGGGACAGGGGTACAGGGGGCTACACCTTC. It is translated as CASSLGDRGTGGYTF.

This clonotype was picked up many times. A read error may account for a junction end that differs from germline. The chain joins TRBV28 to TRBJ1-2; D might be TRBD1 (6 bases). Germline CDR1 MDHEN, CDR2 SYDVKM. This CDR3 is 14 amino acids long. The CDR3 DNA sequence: TGTGCCAGCACTTTAGGGGCAGGGGACTATGGCTACACCTTC. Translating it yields CASTLGAGDYGYTF.

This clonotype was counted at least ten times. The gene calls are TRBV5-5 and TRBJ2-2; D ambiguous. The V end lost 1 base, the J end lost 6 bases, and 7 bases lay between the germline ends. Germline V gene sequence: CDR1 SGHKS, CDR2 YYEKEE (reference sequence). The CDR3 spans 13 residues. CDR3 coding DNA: TGTGCCAGCAGCTTGACCGCAGCCGGGGAGCTGTTTTTT. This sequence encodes CASSLTAAGELFF.

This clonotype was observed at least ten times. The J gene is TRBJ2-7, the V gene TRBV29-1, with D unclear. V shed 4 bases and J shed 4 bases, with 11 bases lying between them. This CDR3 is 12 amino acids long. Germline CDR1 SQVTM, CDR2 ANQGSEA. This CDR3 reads CSVVKANYEQYF. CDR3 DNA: TGCAGCGTTGTGAAGGCCAATTACGAGCAGTACTTC.

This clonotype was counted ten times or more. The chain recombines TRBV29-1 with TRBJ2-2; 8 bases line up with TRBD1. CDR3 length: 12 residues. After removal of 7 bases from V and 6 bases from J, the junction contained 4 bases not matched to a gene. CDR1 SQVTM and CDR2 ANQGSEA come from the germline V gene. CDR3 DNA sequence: TGCAGCGCCGGACAGGGATCCGGGGAGCTGTTTTTT. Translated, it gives CSAGQGSGELFF.

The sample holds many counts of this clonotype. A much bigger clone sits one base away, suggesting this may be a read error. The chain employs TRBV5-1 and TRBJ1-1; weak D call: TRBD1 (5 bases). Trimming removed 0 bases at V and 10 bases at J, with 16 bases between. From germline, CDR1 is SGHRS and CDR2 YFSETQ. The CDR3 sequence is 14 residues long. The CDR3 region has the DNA TGCGCCAGCAGCTTGGGCCAGGGTGGGCCTGGAGCTTTCTTT. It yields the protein CASSLGQGGPGAFF.

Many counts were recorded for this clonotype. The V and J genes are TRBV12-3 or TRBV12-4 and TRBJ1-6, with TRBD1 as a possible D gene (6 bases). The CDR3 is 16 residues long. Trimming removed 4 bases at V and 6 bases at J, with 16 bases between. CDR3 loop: CASSSQQGFGNSPLHF. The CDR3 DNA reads TGTGCCAGCAGTTCTCAACAGGGTTTTGGTAATTCACCCCTCCACTTT.

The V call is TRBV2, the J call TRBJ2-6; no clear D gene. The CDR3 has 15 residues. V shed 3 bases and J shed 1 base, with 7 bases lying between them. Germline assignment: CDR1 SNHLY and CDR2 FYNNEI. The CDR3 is CASSDSVSGANVLTF. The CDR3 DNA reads TGTGCCAGCAGTGATTCCGTTTCTGGGGCCAACGTCCTGACTTTC.

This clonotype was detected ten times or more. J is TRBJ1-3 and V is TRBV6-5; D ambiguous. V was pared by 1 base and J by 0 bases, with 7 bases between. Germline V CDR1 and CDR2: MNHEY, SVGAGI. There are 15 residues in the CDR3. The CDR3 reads CASSYYTFSGNTIYF. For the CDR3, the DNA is TGTGCCAGCAGTTACTACACGTTCTCTGGAAACACCATATATTTT.

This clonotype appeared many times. The CDR3 DNA reads TGTGCCAGCAGCCCAGGGAGGGCAGAGACCCAGTACTTC. Its protein product is CASSPGRAETQYF. The V and J genes are TRBV7-8 and TRBJ2-5; 7 nucleotides align to TRBD2. CDR1 is SGHVS and CDR2 is FQNEAQ in the germline V gene. V dropped 5 bases and J dropped 4; count of bases not matched to a gene: 4. The length of the CDR3 is 13 residues.

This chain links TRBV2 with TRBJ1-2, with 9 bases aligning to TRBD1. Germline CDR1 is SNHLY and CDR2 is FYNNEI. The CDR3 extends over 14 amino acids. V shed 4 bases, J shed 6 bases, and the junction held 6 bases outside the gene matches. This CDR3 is CASSATRQGDGYTF. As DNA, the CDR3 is TGTGCCAGCAGTGCAACCCGACAGGGGGATGGCTACACCTTC.

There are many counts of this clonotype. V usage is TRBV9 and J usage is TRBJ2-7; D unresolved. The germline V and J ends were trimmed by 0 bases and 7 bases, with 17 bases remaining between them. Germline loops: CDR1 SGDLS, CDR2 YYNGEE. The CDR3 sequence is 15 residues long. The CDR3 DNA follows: TGTGCCAGCAGCGTAGTATGTAGATGCGCTTGGGAGCAGTACTTC. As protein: CASSVVCRCAWEQYF. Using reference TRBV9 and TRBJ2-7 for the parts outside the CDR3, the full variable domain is DSGVTQTPKHLITATGQRVTLRCSPRSGDLSVYWYQQSLDQGLQFLIQYYNGEERAKGNILERFSAQQFPDLHSELNLSSLELGDSALYFCASSVVCRCAWEQYFGPGTRLTVT.

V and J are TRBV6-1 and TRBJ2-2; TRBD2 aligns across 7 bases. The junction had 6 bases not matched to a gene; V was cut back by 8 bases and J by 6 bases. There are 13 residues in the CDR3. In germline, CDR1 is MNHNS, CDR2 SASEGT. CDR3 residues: CASSAGEAGELFF. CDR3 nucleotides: TGTGCCAGCTCTGCGGGGGAAGCCGGGGAGCTGTTTTTT.

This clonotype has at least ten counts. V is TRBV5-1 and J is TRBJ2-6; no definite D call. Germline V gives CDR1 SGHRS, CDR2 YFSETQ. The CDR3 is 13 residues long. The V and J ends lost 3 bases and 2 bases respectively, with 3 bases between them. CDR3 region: CASSSAGANVLTF. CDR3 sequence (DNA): TGCGCCAGCAGCTCCGCTGGGGCCAACGTCCTGACTTTC.

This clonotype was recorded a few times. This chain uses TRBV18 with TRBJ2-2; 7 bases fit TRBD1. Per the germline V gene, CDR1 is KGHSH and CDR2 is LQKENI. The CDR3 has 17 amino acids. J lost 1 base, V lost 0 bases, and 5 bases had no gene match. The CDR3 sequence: CASSPPTGAENTGELFF. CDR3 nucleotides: TGTGCCAGCTCACCACCAACAGGGGCGGAGAACACCGGGGAGCTGTTTTTT.

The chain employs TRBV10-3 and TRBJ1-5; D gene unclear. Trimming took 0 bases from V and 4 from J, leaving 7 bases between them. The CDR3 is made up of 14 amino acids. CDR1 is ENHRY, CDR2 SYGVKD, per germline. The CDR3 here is CAISESGRNQPQHF. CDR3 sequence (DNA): TGTGCCATCAGTGAGTCGGGCAGGAATCAGCCCCAGCATTTT.

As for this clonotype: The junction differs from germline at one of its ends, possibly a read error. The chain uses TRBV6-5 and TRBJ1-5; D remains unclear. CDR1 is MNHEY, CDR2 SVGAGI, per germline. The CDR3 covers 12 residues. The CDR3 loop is CASTLIDQPQPF. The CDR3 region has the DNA TGTGCCAGCACTTTAATCGATCAGCCCCAGCCTTTT.

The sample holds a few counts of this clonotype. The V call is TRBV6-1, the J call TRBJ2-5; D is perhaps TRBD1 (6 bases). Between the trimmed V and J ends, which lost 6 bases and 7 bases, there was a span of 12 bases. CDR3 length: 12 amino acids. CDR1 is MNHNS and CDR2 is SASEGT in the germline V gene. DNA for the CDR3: TGTGCCAGCAGACAGGGAAGCGGGACCCAGTACTTC. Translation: CASRQGSGTQYF.